This entry is about one TCR beta chain. This clonotype showed up many times. Its antigen is currently not known. No base-level quality is on record; no much larger clone is a single base apart. This specimen belongs to a study of human T cells and chemical hapten exposure (dated by TCRdb to the early 2020s). Broadly, across the study: For sensitization, 2% DPC in acetone was applied to a 2 cm by 2 cm area of upper inner arm skin. The patient cohort, mostly female, included alopecia areata with under or over 50% scalp involvement, alopecia totalis and alopecia universalis. Patch testing was performed on the upper back with Finn chambers containing 0.01% DPC, and the patch tests were scored after 6 days according to International Contact Dermatitis Research Group standards. Blood samples were taken from patients before sensitization (week 0) and then at 2, 6 and about 24 weeks after DPC sensitization. This study followed changes in the peripheral blood TCR repertoire in vivo during primary and secondary sensitization of alopecia patients to the hapten diphenylcyclopropenone (DPC). Around 29 alopecia patients provided blood for TCR sequencing at one to four time points (pre-sensitization, 2, 6 and 24 weeks). Throughout the study period of 20 to 30 weeks, patients also received therapeutic DPC doses to the scalp every week. Libraries were pooled for sequencing, and variation in per-sample TCR yields was attributed mainly to small differences in library volumes within the pool.

The time point label on this specimen signifies: patch test 2, 6 weeks after DPC sensitization. What the treatment or condition label conveys for this sample: therapeutic diphenylcyclopropenone sensitization with weekly scalp DPC. At every patch-test visit, the blood draw took place before the patch test was put on. Patients were considered eligible if aged 18 to 70, diagnosed with alopecia and deemed suitable for DPC therapy, and patients were excluded if pregnant. Total RNA was extracted from unfractionated whole blood collected in Tempus Blood RNA tubes. The paper's findings and limits, for the study overall: Compared with pre-sensitization or healthy control sets, expanded TCRs formed significantly more large CDR3 similarity clusters, which is consistent with antigen-driven responses. Alopecia, a presumed autoimmune disease, was present in all patients, so the immune response of the patients might differ from that of healthy individuals. No change with DPC sensitization was found in the number of TCRs above 1 in 1000 frequency, and no evidence of global repertoire structure alterations was found. Repeated subsampling changed both the strength of the expansion versus patch-test correlation and the threshold at which the correlation became significant. A positive correlation was found between the number of PT1 expanded TCRs and patch test score, with significance reached at thresholds 8, 16 and 32 but not 4.

The method behind the library was RACE. Sequencing was carried out with a NextSeq 500. Library preparation attached unique molecular identifiers to individual cDNA molecules for quantitative, reproducible TCR counting. Both TCR alpha and TCR beta chains were sequenced from each blood RNA sample. The original methods were these. A median of approximately 100,000 TCRs per sample was observed, with a range of roughly 23,224 to 700,000. The Decombinator software suite was used to annotate the V, J and CDR3 of the TCR reads. For the PS versus PT1 abundance plots, all samples were subsampled to the same number of TCRs (28,000). TCRs were defined as expanded if absent before sensitization and observed at least eight times at the 2-week time point. Clones were called with MiXCR by TCRdb after fastp trimmed the public reads at Q25, and only in-frame beta chains were retained. Records with the same CDR3 protein are collapsed into one entry carrying the most frequent genes and DNA. These V and J calls rely on TCRdb rather than the paper's analysis. A total of approximately 80,000 distinct CDR3 sequences appear in this sample, about a tenth of them only once. The ten largest make up approximately 2.5% of the sample.

The sample consisted of whole blood, taken in connection with sensitization to the hapten diphenylcyclopropenone (DPC). The TCR originated in a woman in her thirties with alopecia areata. Some clones in this sample may be carry-over from other donors' samples.

At the DNA level, the sequence is TGTGCAAGTCGCTTAGAATTGCGGGGAGCCGATAATTCACCCCTCCACTTT. This sequence encodes CASRLELRGADNSPLHF. This chain joins TRBV12-2 to TRBJ1-6. TRBV12-2 constitutes a pseudogene. Counted from cysteine to phenylalanine, this CDR3 has 17 amino acids. Just the 51-base CDR3 DNA is kept, in frame starting at base 1.